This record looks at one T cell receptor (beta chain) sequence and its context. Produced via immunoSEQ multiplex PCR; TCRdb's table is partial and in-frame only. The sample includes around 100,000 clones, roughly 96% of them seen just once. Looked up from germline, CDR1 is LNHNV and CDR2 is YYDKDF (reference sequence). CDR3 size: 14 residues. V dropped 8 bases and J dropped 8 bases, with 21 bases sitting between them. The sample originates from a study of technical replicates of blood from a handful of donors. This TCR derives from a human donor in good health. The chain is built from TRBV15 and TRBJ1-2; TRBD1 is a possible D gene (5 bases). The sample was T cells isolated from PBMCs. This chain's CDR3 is CATRRGSSQSGYTF. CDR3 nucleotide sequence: TGTGCCACCCGGAGGGGATCAAGTCAATCGGGCTACACCTTC.